This T cell receptor (beta chain) appears in the sequencing data of a study of blood T cell repertoires in COVID-19. Study details: Samples came from the United States, Italy and Spain, spanning acute and convalescent COVID-19.

Original data processing: For nucleated cells, counts were estimated from reference gene primer amplification. Method: immunoSEQ multiplex PCR; TCRdb's copy keeps in-frame clones and lacks some. The V and J calls and the clone size are those of that table, but D and trimming were determined from the DNA. Found here are more than 65,000 clones, roughly 89% of them singletons; the top ten hold 7% to 9%. There are 17 residues in the CDR3. The ends were cut back, 5 bases at V and 7 bases at J, with 26 bases in the middle. The V gene's germline CDR1 is SGHVS and CDR2 FQNEAQ. The V gene is TRBV7-8, the J gene TRBJ1-2, with D unclear. Sequencing was carried out using peripheral blood. This clonotype originated in a human donor in a cohort sampled during active COVID-19. CDR3 nucleotides: TGTGCCAGCAGCACTTATGCCCGGGATATGATGATTCGTGGCTACACCTTC. It is translated as CASSTYARDMMIRGYTF. The variable domain in full, completed from reference TRBV7-8 and TRBJ1-2, reads GAGVSQSPRYKVAKRGQDVALRCDPISGHVSLFWYQQALGQGPEFLTYFQNEAQLDKSGLPSDRFFAERPEGSVSTLKIQRTQQEDSAVYLCASSTYARDMMIRGYTFGSGTRLTVV.